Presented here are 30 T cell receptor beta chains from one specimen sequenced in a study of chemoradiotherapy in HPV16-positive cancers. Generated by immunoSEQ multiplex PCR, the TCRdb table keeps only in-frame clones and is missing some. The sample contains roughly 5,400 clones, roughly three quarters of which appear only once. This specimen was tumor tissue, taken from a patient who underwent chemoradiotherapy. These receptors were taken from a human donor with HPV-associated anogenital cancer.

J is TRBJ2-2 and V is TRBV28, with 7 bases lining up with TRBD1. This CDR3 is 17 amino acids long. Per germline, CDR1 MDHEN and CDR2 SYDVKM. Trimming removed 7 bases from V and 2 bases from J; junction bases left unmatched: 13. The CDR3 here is CASNPRARTGNTGELFF. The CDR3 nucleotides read TGTGCCAGCAACCCGCGGGCTCGGACAGGAAACACCGGGGAGCTGTTTTTT.

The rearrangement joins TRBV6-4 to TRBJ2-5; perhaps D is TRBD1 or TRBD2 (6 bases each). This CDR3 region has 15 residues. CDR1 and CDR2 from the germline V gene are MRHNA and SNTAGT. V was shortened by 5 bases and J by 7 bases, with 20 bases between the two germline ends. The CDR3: CASSPGLGAGRTQYF. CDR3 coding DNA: TGTGCCAGCAGTCCGGGACTGGGGGCGGGTCGGACCCAGTACTTC.

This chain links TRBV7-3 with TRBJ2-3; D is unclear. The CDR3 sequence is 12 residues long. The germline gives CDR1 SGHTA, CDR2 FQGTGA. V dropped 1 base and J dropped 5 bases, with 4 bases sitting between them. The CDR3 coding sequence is TGTGCCAGCAGCTTAATGGGAGATACGCAGTATTTT. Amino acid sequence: CASSLMGDTQYF.

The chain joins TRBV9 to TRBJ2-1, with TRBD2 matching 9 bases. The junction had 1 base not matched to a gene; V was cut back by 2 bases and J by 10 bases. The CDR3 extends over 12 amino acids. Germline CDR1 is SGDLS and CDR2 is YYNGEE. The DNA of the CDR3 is TGTGCCAGCAGCGTCCTAGCGGGGGAGCAGTTCTTC. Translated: CASSVLAGEQFF.

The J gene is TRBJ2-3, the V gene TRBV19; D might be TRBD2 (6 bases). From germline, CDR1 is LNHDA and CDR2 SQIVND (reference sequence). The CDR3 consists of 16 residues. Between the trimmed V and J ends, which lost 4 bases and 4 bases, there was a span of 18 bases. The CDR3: CASSTSGFSGPDTQYF. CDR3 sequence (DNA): TGTGCCAGTAGTACCTCGGGTTTTAGCGGCCCAGATACGCAGTATTTT.

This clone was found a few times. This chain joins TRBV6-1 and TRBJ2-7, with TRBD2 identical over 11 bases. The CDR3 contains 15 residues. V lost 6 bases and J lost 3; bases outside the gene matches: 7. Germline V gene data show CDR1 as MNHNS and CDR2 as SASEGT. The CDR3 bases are TGTGCCAGCAGACAAGGACTAGCGGGTGACTACGAGCAGTACTTC. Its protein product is CASRQGLAGDYEQYF.

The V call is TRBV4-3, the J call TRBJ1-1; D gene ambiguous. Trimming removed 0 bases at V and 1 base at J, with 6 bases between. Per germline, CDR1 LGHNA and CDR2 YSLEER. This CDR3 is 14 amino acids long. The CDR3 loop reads CASSQETWNTEAFF. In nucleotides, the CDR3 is TGCGCCAGCAGCCAAGAAACTTGGAACACTGAAGCTTTCTTT.

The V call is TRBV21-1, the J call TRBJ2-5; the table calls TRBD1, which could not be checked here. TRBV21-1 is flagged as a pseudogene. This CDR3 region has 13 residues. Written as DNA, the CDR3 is TGTGCCAAAAATGGGGGACAGCAAGAGACCCAGTACTTC. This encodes CAKNGGQQETQYF.

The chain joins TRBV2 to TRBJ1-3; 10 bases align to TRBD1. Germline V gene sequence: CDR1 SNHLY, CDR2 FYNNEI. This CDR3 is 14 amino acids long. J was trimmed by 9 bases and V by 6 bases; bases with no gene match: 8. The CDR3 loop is CASRTGTGVGTIYF. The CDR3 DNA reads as TGTGCCAGCAGGACCGGGACAGGGGTCGGCACCATATATTTT.

The CDR3 DNA follows: TGTGCCAGCAGCCCGGGACTAGCGGGGGGGAATCAAGAGACCCAGTACTTC. As protein: CASSPGLAGGNQETQYF. This chain links TRBV5-4 with TRBJ2-5; 16 bases line up with TRBD2. In germline, CDR1 is SGHNT, CDR2 YYREEE (reference sequence). The CDR3 length is 17 residues. V shed 4 bases, J shed 2 bases, and the junction held 5 bases outside the gene matches.

CDR3: CASRPPHRSSSYNEQFF. As DNA, the CDR3 is TGTGCCAGCAGACCCCCGCATCGGAGTTCCTCCTACAATGAGCAGTTCTTC. This rearrangement joins TRBV6-4 to TRBJ2-1; D is undetermined. Germline-derived CDR1 and CDR2 are MRHNA and SNTAGT. This CDR3 region has 17 residues. Trimming cost V 6 bases and J 0 bases, with 18 bases left between them.

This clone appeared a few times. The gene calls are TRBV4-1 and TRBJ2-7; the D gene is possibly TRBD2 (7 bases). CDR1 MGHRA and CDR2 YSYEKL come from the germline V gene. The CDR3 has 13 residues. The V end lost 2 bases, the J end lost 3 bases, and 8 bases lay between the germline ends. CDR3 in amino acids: CASSQRGGYEQYF. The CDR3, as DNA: TGCGCCAGCAGCCAAAGGGGGGGCTACGAGCAGTACTTC.

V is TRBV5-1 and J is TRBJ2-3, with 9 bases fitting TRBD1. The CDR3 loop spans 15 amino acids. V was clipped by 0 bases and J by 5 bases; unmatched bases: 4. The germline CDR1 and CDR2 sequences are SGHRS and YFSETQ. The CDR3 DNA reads TGCGCCAGCAGCTTGGAGGGACAGGGCCAAGATACGCAGTATTTT. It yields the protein CASSLEGQGQDTQYF.

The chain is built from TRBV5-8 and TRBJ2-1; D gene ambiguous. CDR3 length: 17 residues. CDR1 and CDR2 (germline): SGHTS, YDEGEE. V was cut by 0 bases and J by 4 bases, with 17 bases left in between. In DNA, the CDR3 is TGTGCCAGCAGCTTGGAGGCAGGAACCCGAACGTACAATGAGCAGTTCTTC. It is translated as CASSLEAGTRTYNEQFF.

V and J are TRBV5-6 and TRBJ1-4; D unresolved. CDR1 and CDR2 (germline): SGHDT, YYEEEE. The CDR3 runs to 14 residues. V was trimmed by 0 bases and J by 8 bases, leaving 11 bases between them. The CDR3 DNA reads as TGTGCCAGCAGCTTGGCCGGGCTGGGGGAAAAACTGTTTTTT. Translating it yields CASSLAGLGEKLFF.

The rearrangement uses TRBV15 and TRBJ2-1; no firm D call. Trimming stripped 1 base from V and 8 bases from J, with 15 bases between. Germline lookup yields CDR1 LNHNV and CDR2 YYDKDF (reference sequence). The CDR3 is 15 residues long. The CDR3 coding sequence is TGTGCCACCAGCAGAGGAGGATCATCACAATATGAGCAGTTCTTC. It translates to CATSRGGSSQYEQFF.

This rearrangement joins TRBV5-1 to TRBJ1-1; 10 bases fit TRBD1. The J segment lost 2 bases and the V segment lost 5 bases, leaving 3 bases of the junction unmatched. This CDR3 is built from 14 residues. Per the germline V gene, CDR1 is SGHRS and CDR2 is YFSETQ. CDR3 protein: CASRGQGPNTEAFF. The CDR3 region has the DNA TGCGCCAGCAGGGGACAGGGGCCCAACACTGAAGCTTTCTTT. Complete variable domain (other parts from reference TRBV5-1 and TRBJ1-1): KAGVTQTPRYLIKTRGQQVTLSCSPISGHRSVSWYQQTPGQGLQFLFEYFSETQRNKGNFPGRFSGRQFSNSRSEMNVSTLELGDSALYLCASRGQGPNTEAFFGQGTRLTVV.

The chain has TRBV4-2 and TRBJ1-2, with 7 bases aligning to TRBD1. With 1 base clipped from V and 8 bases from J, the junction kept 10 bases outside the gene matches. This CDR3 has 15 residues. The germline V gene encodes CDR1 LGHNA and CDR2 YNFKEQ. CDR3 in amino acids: CASSQVDREEEGYTF. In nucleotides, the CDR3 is TGTGCCAGCAGCCAAGTCGACAGGGAGGAAGAAGGCTACACCTTC.

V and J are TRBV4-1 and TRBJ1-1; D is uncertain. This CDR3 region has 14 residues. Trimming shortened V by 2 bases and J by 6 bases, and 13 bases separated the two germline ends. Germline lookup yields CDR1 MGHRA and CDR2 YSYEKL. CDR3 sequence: CASSQRGKIAEAFF. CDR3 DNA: TGCGCCAGCAGCCAAAGAGGGAAAATTGCTGAAGCTTTCTTT.

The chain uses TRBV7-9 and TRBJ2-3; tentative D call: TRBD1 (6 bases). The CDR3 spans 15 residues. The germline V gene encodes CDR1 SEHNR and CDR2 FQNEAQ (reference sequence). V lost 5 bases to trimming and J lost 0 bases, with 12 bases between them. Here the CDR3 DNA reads TGTGCCAGCAGCGGGGGCCGATATAGCACAGATACGCAGTATTTT. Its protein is CASSGGRYSTDTQYF.

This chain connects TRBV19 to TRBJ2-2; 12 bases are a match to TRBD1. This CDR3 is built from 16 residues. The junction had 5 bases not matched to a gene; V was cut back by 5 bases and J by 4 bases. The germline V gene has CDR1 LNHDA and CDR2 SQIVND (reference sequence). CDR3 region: CASSSGQGAGTGELFF. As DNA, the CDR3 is TGTGCCAGTAGTTCGGGACAGGGGGCAGGCACCGGGGAGCTGTTTTTT. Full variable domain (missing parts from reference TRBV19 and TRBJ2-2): DGGITQSPKYLFRKEGQNVTLSCEQNLNHDAMYWYRQDPGQGLRLIYYSQIVNDFQKGDIAEGYSVSREKKESFPLTVTSAQKNPTAFYLCASSSGQGAGTGELFFGEGSRLTVL.

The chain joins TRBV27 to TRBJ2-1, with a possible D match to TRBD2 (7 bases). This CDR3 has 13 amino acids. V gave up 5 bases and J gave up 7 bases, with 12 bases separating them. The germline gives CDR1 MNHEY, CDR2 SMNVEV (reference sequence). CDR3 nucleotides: TGTGCCAGCAGTAGGGGGGGGTGGAATGAGCAGTTCTTC. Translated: CASSRGGWNEQFF.

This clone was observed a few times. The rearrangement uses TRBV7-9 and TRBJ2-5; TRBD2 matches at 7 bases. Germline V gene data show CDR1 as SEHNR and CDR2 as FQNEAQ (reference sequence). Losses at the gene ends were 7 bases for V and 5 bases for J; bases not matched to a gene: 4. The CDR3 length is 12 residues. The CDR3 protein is CASNRGVETQYF. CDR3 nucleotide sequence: TGTGCCAGCAACCGGGGGGTGGAGACCCAGTACTTC. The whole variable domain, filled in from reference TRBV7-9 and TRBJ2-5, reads DTGVSQNPRHKITKRGQNVTFRCDPISEHNRLYWYRQTLGQGPEFLTYFQNEAQLEKSRLLSDRFSAERPKGSFSTLEIQRTEQGDSAMYLCASNRGVETQYFGPGTRLLVL.

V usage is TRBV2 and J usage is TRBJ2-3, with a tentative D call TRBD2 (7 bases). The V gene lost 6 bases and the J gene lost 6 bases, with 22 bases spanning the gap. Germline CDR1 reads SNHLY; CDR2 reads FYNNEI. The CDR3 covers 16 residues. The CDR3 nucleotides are TGTGCCAGCAGGGGGACTGGAGGGGGGGCATGGGATACGCAGTATTTT. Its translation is CASRGTGGGAWDTQYF.

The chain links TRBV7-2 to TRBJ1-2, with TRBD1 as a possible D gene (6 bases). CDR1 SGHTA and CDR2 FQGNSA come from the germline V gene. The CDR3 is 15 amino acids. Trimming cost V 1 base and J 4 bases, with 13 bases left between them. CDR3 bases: TGTGCCAGCAGCTTAGTTCAGGGGCTGTTCTATGGCTACACCTTC. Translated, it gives CASSLVQGLFYGYTF.

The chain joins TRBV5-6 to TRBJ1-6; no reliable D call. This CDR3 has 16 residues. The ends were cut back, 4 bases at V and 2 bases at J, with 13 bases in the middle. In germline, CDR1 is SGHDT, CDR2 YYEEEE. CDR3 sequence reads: CASSGSSDPYNSPLHF. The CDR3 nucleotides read TGTGCCAGCAGCGGGAGCAGTGACCCCTATAATTCACCCCTCCACTTT.

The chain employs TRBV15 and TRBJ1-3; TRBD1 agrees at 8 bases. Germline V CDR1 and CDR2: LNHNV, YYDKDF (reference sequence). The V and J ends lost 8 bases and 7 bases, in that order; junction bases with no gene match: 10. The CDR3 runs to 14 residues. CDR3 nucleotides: TGTGCCACCCGTCCGACAGGGGAGGGGAACACCATATATTTT. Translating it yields CATRPTGEGNTIYF.

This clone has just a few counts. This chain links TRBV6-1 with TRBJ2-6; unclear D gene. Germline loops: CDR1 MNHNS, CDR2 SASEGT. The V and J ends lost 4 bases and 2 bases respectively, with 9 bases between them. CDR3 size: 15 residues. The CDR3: CASSGPFPGANVLTF. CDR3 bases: TGTGCCAGCAGTGGACCGTTCCCTGGGGCCAACGTCCTGACTTTC.

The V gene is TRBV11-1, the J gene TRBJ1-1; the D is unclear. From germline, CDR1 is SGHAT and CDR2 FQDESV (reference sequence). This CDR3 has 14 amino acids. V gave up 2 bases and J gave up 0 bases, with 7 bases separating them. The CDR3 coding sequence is TGTGCCAGCAGCTTATCGGACTTGAACACTGAAGCTTTCTTT. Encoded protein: CASSLSDLNTEAFF. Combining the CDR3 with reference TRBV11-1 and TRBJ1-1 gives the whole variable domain EAEVAQSPRYKITEKSQAVAFWCDPISGHATLYWYRQILGQGPELLVQFQDESVVDDSQLPKDRFSAERLKGVDSTLKIQPAELGDSAMYLCASSLSDLNTEAFFGQGTRLTVV.

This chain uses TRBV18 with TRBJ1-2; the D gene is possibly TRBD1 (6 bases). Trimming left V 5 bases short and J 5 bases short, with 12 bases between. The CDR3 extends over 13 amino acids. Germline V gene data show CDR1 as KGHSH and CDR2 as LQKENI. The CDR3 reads CASSLGQIYGYTF. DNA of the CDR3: TGTGCCAGCTCATTGGGACAAATATATGGCTACACCTTC.